These 18 T cell receptor beta chains came from one sample sequenced in a study of T cell repertoires in cytomegalovirus infection. In TCRdb, the reads were re-called with MiXCR into one record per CDR3 protein. This repertoire shows 250,000 or so distinct CDR3 sequences, more than 15% found once; its top ten account for more than 45%. Sample: CD8+ T cells from PBMCs. The source is a human donor in good health (CMV status not recorded). Some clones in this sample may be carry-over from other donors' samples.

A few counts support this clonotype. The gene calls are TRBV29-1 and TRBJ2-5, with 7 positions matching TRBD1. Germline V CDR1 and CDR2: SQVTM, ANQGSEA. CDR3 length: 13 residues. V shed 4 bases, J shed 0 bases, and the junction held 2 bases outside the gene matches. CDR3 sequence: CSVVDRDQETQYF. The CDR3 nucleotides read TGCAGCGTTGTAGACAGGGACCAAGAGACCCAGTACTTC.

This clonotype was detected many times. This sequence joins TRBV6-5 and TRBJ2-1, with 8 bases aligning to TRBD2. The V gene end was trimmed by 5 bases and the J gene end by 5 bases; junction bases not matched to a gene: 8. Germline values: CDR1 MNHEY, CDR2 SVGAGI. The CDR3 totals 15 residues. The CDR3 DNA follows: TGTGCCAGCAGTCACCAAGCGGGGGAGGACAATGAGCAGTTCTTC. Its translation is CASSHQAGEDNEQFF.

The chain is built from TRBV5-5 and TRBJ1-2; D uncertain. In germline, CDR1 is SGHKS, CDR2 YYEKEE (reference sequence). The CDR3 spans 11 residues. V lost 7 bases, J lost 12 bases, and 16 bases lay in between. Written as DNA, the CDR3 is TGTGCCAGCGGCCTGTCGAGAAGTAACACCTTC. Amino acids: CASGLSRSNTF.

CDR3 sequence (DNA): TGTGCCACCAGCACCAACTCTGGAAACACCATATATTTT. This codes for CATSTNSGNTIYF. This sequence joins TRBV15 and TRBJ1-3; no clear D gene. This CDR3 spans 13 amino acids. V shed 4 bases and J shed 0 bases, with 4 bases lying between them. In germline, CDR1 is LNHNV, CDR2 YYDKDF (reference sequence).

The rearrangement joins TRBV27 to TRBJ1-1; tentatively, D is TRBD1 (6 bases). There are 14 residues in the CDR3. Per the germline V gene, CDR1 is MNHEY and CDR2 is SMNVEV (reference sequence). Trimming removed 6 bases at V and 1 base at J, with 12 bases between. The CDR3 loop reads CASRYRVTNTEAFF. CDR3 bases: TGTGCCAGCAGGTACAGGGTTACGAACACTGAAGCTTTCTTT.

This clonotype was detected a few times. The J gene is TRBJ1-1, the V gene TRBV5-1; the D gene is possibly TRBD1 (5 bases). Looked up from germline, CDR1 is SGHRS and CDR2 is YFSETQ. The CDR3 is made up of 16 amino acids. V lost 1 base, J lost 2 bases, and 15 bases lay in between. The CDR3 protein is CASSLWIDGGNTEAFF. CDR3 nucleotides: TGCGCCAGCAGCTTGTGGATAGACGGGGGTAACACTGAAGCTTTCTTT.

This clonotype has ten or more counts. J is TRBJ1-6 and V is TRBV4-1, with a possible D match to TRBD1 (6 bases). V gave up 2 bases and J gave up 9 bases, with 14 bases separating them. CDR1 is MGHRA, CDR2 YSYEKL, per germline. CDR3 length equals 15 residues. DNA of the CDR3: TGCGCCAGCAGCCAACTCCAGGGGATTCGTTCACCCCTCCACTTT. It codes for CASSQLQGIRSPLHF.

This clonotype has ten or more counts. The V gene is TRBV7-2, the J gene TRBJ2-3; D is possibly TRBD1 or TRBD2 (7 bases each). Germline lookup yields CDR1 SGHTA and CDR2 FQGNSA. CDR3 length: 15 amino acids. Trimming took off 5 bases at V and 8 bases at J, with 20 bases between the two ends. CDR3 region: CASSPEGGGSPTQYF. The CDR3 coding sequence is TGTGCCAGCAGCCCCGAGGGAGGGGGCTCTCCTACGCAGTATTTT.

The rearrangement links TRBV12-3 or TRBV12-4 to TRBJ2-3; D perhaps matches TRBD2 (5 bases). The CDR3 consists of 11 residues. Trimming cost V 8 bases and J 9 bases, with 12 bases left between them. CDR3 loop: CASEVAGTQYF. DNA for the CDR3: TGTGCCAGCGAGGTCGCGGGCACGCAGTATTTT.

The V call is TRBV20-1, the J call TRBJ1-4, with unresolved D. With 2 bases removed from V and 4 bases from J, the gap between germline ends came to 17 bases. Looked up from germline, CDR1 is DFQATT and CDR2 is SNEGSKA (reference sequence). The CDR3 loop spans 16 amino acids. The CDR3 is CSARPRGRTGNEKLFF. In DNA form, the CDR3 reads TGCAGTGCTAGACCTCGTGGCAGGACGGGTAATGAAAAACTGTTTTTT.

This clonotype was seen ten or more times. The rearrangement uses TRBV6-5 and TRBJ2-1, with a weak D call TRBD1 (7 bases). There are 18 residues in the CDR3. V lost 2 bases and J 7 bases, leaving 24 bases between the germline ends. Germline CDR1 reads MNHEY; CDR2 reads SVGAGI. The CDR3 DNA is TGTGCCAGCAGTTACCGGCCCCTGGGGGGACAGATCCCTAATGAGCAGTTCTTC. It yields the protein CASSYRPLGGQIPNEQFF.

This clonotype showed up just a few times. The V gene is TRBV28, the J gene TRBJ1-2, with 8 bases fitting TRBD1. The CDR3 covers 14 residues. Germline V CDR1 and CDR2: MDHEN, SYDVKM. The trim removed 6 bases at V and 3 bases at J, leaving 6 bases unmatched. In DNA, the CDR3 is TGTGCCAGCAGGGGACAGGCCGATCACTATGGCTACACCTTC. It encodes CASRGQADHYGYTF.

The genes are TRBV27 and TRBJ2-1; 9 nucleotides line up with TRBD2. With 5 bases clipped from V and 4 bases from J, the junction kept 9 bases outside the gene matches. The CDR3 spans 16 residues. The germline gives CDR1 MNHEY, CDR2 SMNVEV (reference sequence). The CDR3 bases are TGTGCCAGCAGTACCCCGACTAGCGGTCCGTACAATGAGCAGTTCTTC. This translates into CASSTPTSGPYNEQFF.

This clonotype was seen at least ten times. The chain employs TRBV7-6 and TRBJ1-3, with 8 bases that match TRBD1. Unmatched junction bases numbered 4, after V lost 6 bases and J lost 0 bases. Germline CDR1 reads SGHVS; CDR2 reads FNYEAQ. The CDR3 contains 15 residues. CDR3 DNA: TGTGCCAGCAGTTCTACAGGGGGCTCTGGAAACACCATATATTTT. Its translation is CASSSTGGSGNTIYF.

The chain is built from TRBV2 and TRBJ2-7, with D possibly TRBD2 on 6 matching bases. CDR1 SNHLY and CDR2 FYNNEI come from the germline V gene. The CDR3 is made up of 15 amino acids. V was trimmed by 2 bases and J by 6 bases, leaving 17 bases between them. The CDR3: CASSESSGGLGEQYF. CDR3 in DNA: TGTGCCAGCAGTGAATCTTCCGGGGGTTTAGGCGAGCAGTACTTC.

V is TRBV5-6 and J is TRBJ1-1; 7 positions agree with TRBD1. With 1 base clipped from V and 3 bases from J, the junction kept 9 bases outside the gene matches. This CDR3 is built from 16 residues. Germline assignment: CDR1 SGHDT and CDR2 YYEEEE. The CDR3 DNA sequence: TGTGCCAGCAGCTTGATGTCCAGGGGGTACGACACTGAAGCTTTCTTT. Encoded protein: CASSLMSRGYDTEAFF.

This clonotype has a count of ten or more. The chain joins TRBV28 to TRBJ2-1, with unresolved D. The CDR3 is made up of 16 amino acids. Germline assignment: CDR1 MDHEN and CDR2 SYDVKM. The V and J ends lost 4 bases and 0 bases respectively, with 13 bases between them. The CDR3 loop is CASSSVYRGSYNEQFF. In DNA, the CDR3 is TGTGCCAGCAGTTCCGTTTACCGCGGCTCCTACAATGAGCAGTTCTTC.

This rearrangement joins TRBV9 to TRBJ1-1; D gene uncertain. Germline CDR1 SGDLS, CDR2 YYNGEE. V gave up 3 bases and J gave up 3 bases, with 9 bases separating them. The CDR3 length is 13 residues. The DNA for the CDR3 is TGTGCCAGCAGCGATGGAGGATACACTGAAGCTTTCTTT. Translation: CASSDGGYTEAFF.